The 16 T cell receptor beta chains presented below share a single source sample, sequenced in a study of cytomegalovirus exposure and HLA in healthy donors. Use of 60 Vbeta and 13 Jbeta primers characterized the PCR. Sequenced by immunoSEQ multiplex PCR; TCRdb stores in-frame clones only, minus some. The sample includes about 160,000 clones, under 75% of them seen just once. The sequencing sample was made of PBMCs. The receptors originated from a man aged 35 to 55 in good health and CMV-seropositive.

This clone turned up a few times. J is TRBJ2-7 and V is TRBV4-3, with 8 bases lining up with TRBD2. This CDR3 region has 15 residues. Per germline, CDR1 LGHNA and CDR2 YSLEER. Trimming took 0 bases from V and 3 from J; bases not matched to a gene: 4. CDR3 in amino acids: CASSQDRGGIYEQYF. Here the CDR3 DNA reads TGCGCCAGCAGCCAAGATCGGGGGGGAATCTACGAGCAGTACTTC.

This sequence joins TRBV6-1 and TRBJ2-3, with 7 bases aligning to TRBD1. Trimming at V came to 3 bases and at J to 4 bases, leaving 19 bases not matched to a gene. Germline V CDR1 and CDR2: MNHNS, SASEGT. The CDR3 spans 19 residues. In DNA, the CDR3 is TGTGCCAGCAGTGATCTCCCCTCTAGGGGGCGCGATGTAGCAGATACGCAGTATTTT. It yields the protein CASSDLPSRGRDVADTQYF.

The chain combines TRBV18 with TRBJ2-5; D may be TRBD1 (5 bases). The end of the DNA fits TRBJ2-7 better, so the J call may be wrong. This CDR3 is 15 amino acids long. Germline values: CDR1 KGHSH, CDR2 LQKENI. The chain's CDR3 is CASSPEQDMRYEQYF. CDR3 DNA sequence: TGTGCCAGCTCACCTGAGCAGGACATGCGCTACGAGCAGTACTTC.

The chain has TRBV4-3 and TRBJ1-5; D perhaps matches TRBD1 (5 bases). The CDR3 has 15 residues. The V end was cut by 4 bases, the J end by 0 bases, with 10 bases between. Germline V gene lookup returns CDR1 LGHNA and CDR2 YSLEER. CDR3 protein: CASSPQGGSNQPQHF. In nucleotides, the CDR3 is TGCGCCAGCAGCCCTCAGGGAGGTAGCAATCAGCCCCAGCATTTT.

This chain links TRBV7-6 with TRBJ2-3; 11 nucleotides match TRBD2. Trimming removed 5 bases from V and 4 bases from J; junction bases left unmatched: 5. The CDR3 is made up of 15 amino acids. Per germline, CDR1 SGHVS and CDR2 FNYEAQ. CDR3 sequence (DNA): TGTGCCAGCAGCCGACTAGCGGGGTCCCCAGATACGCAGTATTTT. Translation gives CASSRLAGSPDTQYF.

This clone was detected only once. The genes are TRBV5-1 and TRBJ2-6, with TRBD1 matching over 8 bases. V lost 6 bases to trimming and J lost 0 bases; unmatched junction nucleotides: 8. CDR3 length: 17 amino acids. From germline, CDR1 is SGHRS and CDR2 YFSETQ. The chain's CDR3 is CASNSGTGASGANVLTF. For the CDR3, the DNA is TGCGCCAGCAACTCAGGGACAGGAGCCTCTGGGGCCAACGTCCTGACTTTC.

This clone was found a few times. The chain couples TRBV4-3 to TRBJ1-5; possible D gene TRBD1, 5 bases. Trimming took 0 bases from V and 7 from J, leaving 10 bases between them. This CDR3 has 14 residues. CDR1 and CDR2 from the germline V gene are LGHNA and YSLEER. Here the CDR3 reads CASSQDTGGQPQHF. The CDR3 DNA reads as TGCGCCAGCAGCCAAGATACAGGTGGGCAGCCCCAGCATTTT.

The sample holds one count of this clone. This sequence joins TRBV5-4 and TRBJ2-3; 9 positions match TRBD2. Trimming took 6 bases from V and 5 from J; bases not matched to a gene: 16. The CDR3 contains 17 residues. Germline V gives CDR1 SGHNT, CDR2 YYREEE (reference sequence). The CDR3 DNA sequence: TGTGCCAGCACCCCCACAGCGGGGGGCCATACCGGAGATACGCAGTATTTT. Translation gives CASTPTAGGHTGDTQYF. The full variable domain, its missing parts supplied by reference TRBV5-4 and TRBJ2-3, is ETGVTQSPTHLIKTRGQQVTLRCSSQSGHNTVSWYQQALGQGPQFIFQYYREEENGRGNFPPRFSGLQFPNYSSELNVNALELDDSALYLCASTPTAGGHTGDTQYFGPGTRLTVL.

The J gene is TRBJ2-2, the V gene TRBV7-2; 8 nucleotides match TRBD1. Germline-derived CDR1 and CDR2 are SGHTA and FQGNSA. Trimming cost V 4 bases and J 4 bases; bases outside gene matches: 2. This CDR3 region has 14 residues. CDR3 bases: TGTGCCAGCAGCTCCGGGACAGGCACCGGGGAGCTGTTTTTT. Protein sequence: CASSSGTGTGELFF. Full variable domain (missing parts from reference TRBV7-2 and TRBJ2-2): GAGVSQSPSNKVTEKGKDVELRCDPISGHTALYWYRQSLGQGLEFLIYFQGNSAPDKSGLPSDRFSAERTGGSVSTLTIQRTQQEDSAVYLCASSSGTGTGELFFGEGSRLTVL.

The rearrangement joins TRBV5-1 to TRBJ2-5; TRBD1 matches at 8 bases. This CDR3 region has 14 residues. J was trimmed by 2 bases and V by 4 bases; bases with no gene match: 4. The V gene's germline CDR1 is SGHRS and CDR2 YFSETQ. In DNA, the CDR3 is TGCGCCAGCAGCCCGGGGACAGGACAAGAGACCCAGTACTTC. This gives the protein CASSPGTGQETQYF.

The table lists this clone with a few counts. This sequence joins TRBV25-1 and TRBJ1-1; D not resolved. V was cut by 4 bases and J by 3 bases, with 12 bases left in between. CDR3 length: 14 residues. Per germline, CDR1 MGHDK and CDR2 SYGVNS. The CDR3 region is CASSGPSRDTEAFF. For the CDR3, the DNA is TGTGCCAGCAGTGGACCTTCTCGGGACACTGAAGCTTTCTTT.

The chain couples TRBV19 to TRBJ1-2; D might be TRBD1 (5 bases). V was trimmed by 5 bases and J by 6 bases, leaving 13 bases between them. In germline, CDR1 is LNHDA, CDR2 SQIVND (reference sequence). The CDR3 is 13 amino acids. CDR3: CASSASSRDGYTF. CDR3 nucleotides: TGTGCCAGTAGTGCGTCAAGCAGGGATGGCTACACCTTC. The complete variable domain, with remaining parts taken from reference TRBV19 and TRBJ1-2, reads DGGITQSPKYLFRKEGQNVTLSCEQNLNHDAMYWYRQDPGQGLRLIYYSQIVNDFQKGDIAEGYSVSREKKESFPLTVTSAQKNPTAFYLCASSASSRDGYTFGSGTRLTVV.

J is TRBJ2-7 and V is TRBV5-1; D might be TRBD1 (7 bases). This CDR3 has 14 residues. The germline gives CDR1 SGHRS, CDR2 YFSETQ. Trimming removed 4 bases from V and 5 bases from J, with 16 bases in between. The CDR3 reads CASSQGSRGDEQYF. The CDR3 nucleotides read TGCGCCAGCAGCCAGGGGTCCAGGGGGGACGAGCAGTACTTC.

This clone was counted a few times. The V call is TRBV7-2, the J call TRBJ1-1; perhaps TRBD1 as D (5 bases). Germline CDR1 is SGHTA and CDR2 is FQGNSA. The CDR3 is made up of 13 amino acids. V was shortened by 5 bases and J by 4 bases, with 11 bases between the two germline ends. In DNA, the CDR3 is TGTGCCAGCAGCCGGGGAGGGGTCACTGAAGCTTTCTTT. As protein: CASSRGGVTEAFF.

The chain has TRBV5-1 and TRBJ1-2; the D gene is possibly TRBD1 (6 bases). Germline V gene lookup returns CDR1 SGHRS and CDR2 YFSETQ. V was trimmed by 2 bases and J by 4 bases, leaving 12 bases between them. This CDR3 comprises 14 residues. This CDR3 is CASSLEGQLYGYTF. In DNA, the CDR3 is TGCGCCAGCAGCTTAGAAGGACAGCTCTATGGCTACACCTTC.

The V gene is TRBV5-8, the J gene TRBJ1-2, with D tentatively TRBD1 (6 bases). The CDR3 totals 15 residues. Trimming left V 4 bases short and J 7 bases short, with 20 bases between. Germline V gene sequence: CDR1 SGHTS, CDR2 YDEGEE. The CDR3: CASSLYLQGGGGYTF. The CDR3 DNA sequence: TGTGCCAGCAGCCTTTACCTACAGGGAGGGGGTGGCTACACCTTC.